This T cell receptor (beta chain) was identified in a study of blood T cell repertoires in COVID-19. Source study methods: Counts of nucleated cells, estimated from reference gene primer amplification, were obtained. Data came from immunoSEQ multiplex PCR; TCRdb stores just in-frame clones and leaves some out. V, J and clone size reflect that table, while D and trimming were determined from the DNA. The data show roughly 330,000 clones, around 87% seen once. The V gene's germline CDR1 is LGHDT and CDR2 YNNKEL (reference sequence). The CDR3 runs to 14 residues. V lost 4 bases and J lost 6, with 10 bases in between. Participants reported their clinical history, and cohort assignment relied on those reports. Two consecutive negative NP/OP PCR tests, clearance, or resolved symptoms defined Cohort 3 recovery.

This clonotype originated in a woman aged 25 to 39 who had recovered from COVID-19. Sequenced material: PBMCs or T cells enriched from blood (not recorded which). The chain carries TRBV3-1 (or the pseudogene TRBV3-2) and TRBJ1-6; a weak D match, TRBD1 (5 bases). The CDR3 DNA sequence: TGTGCCAGCAGCCTGGGCAGGGTTAATTCACCCCTCCACTTT. This sequence encodes CASSLGRVNSPLHF.